This T cell receptor beta chain is drawn from a study of blood T cell repertoires in COVID-19. Study-level background: Samples of COVID-19 (acute and convalescent) were obtained from the United States, Italy and Spain. PBMCs, B-cell-depleted T cells, or T cells were the source of the cDNA or gDNA that made up the material.

Source study methods: For nucleated cells, counts were estimated from reference gene primer amplification. Profiling relied on immunoSEQ multiplex PCR, and the TCRdb table lists in-frame clones only, not all of them. V and J calls and clone size are those listed in that table; D and trimming were worked out from the DNA. The sample records 150,000 to 200,000 clones, more than 85% being singletons. This clone occurred once. Per the germline V gene, CDR1 is LGHDT and CDR2 is YNNKEL (reference sequence). Trimming removed 0 bases from V and 10 bases from J; junction bases left unmatched: 4. The length of the CDR3 is 15 residues.

The sequence came from a woman aged 25 to 39 with active or convalescent COVID-19. The chain employs TRBV3-1 (or the pseudogene TRBV3-2) and TRBJ1-6, with TRBD1 matching over 9 bases. The sequencing sample was made of peripheral blood. The CDR3 bases are TGTGCCAGCAGCCAAGATTGGACAGGGGTCTCACCCCTCCACTTT. Amino acid sequence: CASSQDWTGVSPLHF.